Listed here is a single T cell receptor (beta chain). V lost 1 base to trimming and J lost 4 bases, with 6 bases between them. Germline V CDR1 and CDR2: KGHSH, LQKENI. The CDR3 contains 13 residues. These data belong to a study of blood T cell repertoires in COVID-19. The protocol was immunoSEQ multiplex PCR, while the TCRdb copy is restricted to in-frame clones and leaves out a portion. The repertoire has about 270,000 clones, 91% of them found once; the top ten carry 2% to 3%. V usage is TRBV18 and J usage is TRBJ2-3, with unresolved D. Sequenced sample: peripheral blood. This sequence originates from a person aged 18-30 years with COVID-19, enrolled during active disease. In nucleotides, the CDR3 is TGTGCCAGCTCACCACTGGCTCCAGATACGCAGTATTTT. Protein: CASSPLAPDTQYF.